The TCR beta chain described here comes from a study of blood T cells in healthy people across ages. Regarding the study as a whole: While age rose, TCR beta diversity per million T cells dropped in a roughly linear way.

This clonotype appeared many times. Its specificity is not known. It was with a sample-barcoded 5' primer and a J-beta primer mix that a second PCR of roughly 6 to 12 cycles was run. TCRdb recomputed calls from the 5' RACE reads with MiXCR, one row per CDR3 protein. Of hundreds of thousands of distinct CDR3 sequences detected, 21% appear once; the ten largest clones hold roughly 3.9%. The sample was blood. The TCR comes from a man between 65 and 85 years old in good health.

The CDR3 protein is CAISVGDPEQFF. In DNA, the CDR3 is TGTGCCATCAGTGTCGGAGATCCGGAGCAGTTCTTC. The J gene is TRBJ2-1, the V gene TRBV10-3; D not resolved. From germline, CDR1 is ENHRY and CDR2 SYGVKD. The CDR3 runs 12 residues. V dropped 4 bases and J dropped 10 bases, with 11 bases sitting between them.